The present TCR beta chain was sequenced within a study of shared clonotypes between healthy human individuals. V lost 3 bases and J lost 0, with 15 bases in between. CDR1 is MGHRA and CDR2 is YSYEKL in the germline V gene. This CDR3 comprises 17 residues. Using immunoSEQ multiplex PCR, the repertoire was profiled, and TCRdb retains in-frame clones only, with some absent. In the table there are approximately 1.5 million clones, about 98% of which are singletons. Sequences were obtained from naive CD4+ T cells sorted from blood. Indicated subset: CD45RA+ positively selected. The V call is TRBV4-1, the J call TRBJ2-1, with a possible D match to TRBD2 (7 bases). This receptor was taken from a young man in good health. The CDR3 loop reads CASSQGGQRSSYNEQFF. The CDR3 nucleotides are TGCGCCAGCAGCCAGGGGGGGCAGCGGAGCTCCTACAATGAGCAGTTCTTC.